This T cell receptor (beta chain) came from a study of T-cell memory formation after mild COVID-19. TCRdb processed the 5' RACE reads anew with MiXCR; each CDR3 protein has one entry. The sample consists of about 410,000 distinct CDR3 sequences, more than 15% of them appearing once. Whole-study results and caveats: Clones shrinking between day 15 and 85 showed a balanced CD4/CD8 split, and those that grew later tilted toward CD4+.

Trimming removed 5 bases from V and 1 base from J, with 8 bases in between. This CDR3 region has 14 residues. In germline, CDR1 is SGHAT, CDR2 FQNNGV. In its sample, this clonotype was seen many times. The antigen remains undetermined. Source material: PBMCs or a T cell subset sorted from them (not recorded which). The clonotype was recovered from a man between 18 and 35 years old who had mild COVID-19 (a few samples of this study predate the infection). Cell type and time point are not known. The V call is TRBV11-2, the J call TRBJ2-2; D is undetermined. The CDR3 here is CASSRTENTGELFF. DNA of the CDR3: TGTGCCAGCAGCCGGACGGAGAACACCGGGGAGCTGTTTTTT.